A single T cell receptor beta chain is shown here with its context. Its antigen is unidentified. The entry originates in a study of cytomegalovirus exposure and HLA in healthy donors. The protocol was immunoSEQ multiplex PCR, while the TCRdb copy is restricted to in-frame clones and leaves out a portion. The table shows over 150,000 clones, with roughly 89% occurring only once. Notes on the study in general: In vitro work confirmed that a few CMV-associated chains recognize CMV antigens. It was reported that the classifier diagnosed cytomegalovirus status with high specificity and sensitivity in both the original and validation cohorts. In a later analysis, first-cohort TCR clusters were found to tend to co-occur in the approximately 120 validation repertoires.

The donors were members of the 120-subject validation cohort (separate from the approximately 650-subject first cohort). The receptor comes from a man younger than 35 in good health and CMV-seropositive. Input material: PBMCs.

The CDR3 DNA sequence: TGTGCCAGCCTTGCCGGGGGGACATACCAAGAGACCCAGTACTTC. Amino acid sequence: CASLAGGTYQETQYF. This chain links TRBV6-1 with TRBJ2-5, with D possibly matching TRBD2 (7 bases). V gave up 8 bases and J gave up 0 bases, with 16 bases separating them. There are 15 residues in the CDR3. CDR1 and CDR2 (germline): MNHNS, SASEGT.